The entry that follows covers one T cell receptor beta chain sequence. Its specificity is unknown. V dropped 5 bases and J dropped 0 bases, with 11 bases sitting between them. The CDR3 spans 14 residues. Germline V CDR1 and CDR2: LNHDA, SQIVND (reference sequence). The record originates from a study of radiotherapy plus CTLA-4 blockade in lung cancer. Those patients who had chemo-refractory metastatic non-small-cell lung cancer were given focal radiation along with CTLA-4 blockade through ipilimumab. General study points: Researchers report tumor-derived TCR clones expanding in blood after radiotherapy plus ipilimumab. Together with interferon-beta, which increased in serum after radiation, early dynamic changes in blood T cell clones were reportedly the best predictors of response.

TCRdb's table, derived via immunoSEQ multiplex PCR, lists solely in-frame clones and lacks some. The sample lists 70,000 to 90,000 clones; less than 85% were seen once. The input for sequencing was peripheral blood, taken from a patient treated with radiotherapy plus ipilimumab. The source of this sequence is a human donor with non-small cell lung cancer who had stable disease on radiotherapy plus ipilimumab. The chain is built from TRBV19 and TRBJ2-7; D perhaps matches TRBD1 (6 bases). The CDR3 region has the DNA TGTGCCAGTAGTCCGGGACACTACTCCTACGAGCAGTACTTC. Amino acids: CASSPGHYSYEQYF.